This passage covers 10 T cell receptor beta chains from one sample sequenced in a study of shared clonotypes between healthy human individuals. Assay: immunoSEQ multiplex PCR; the TCRdb copy retains only in-frame clones and omits some. The sample shows roughly 650,000 clones, more than 95% of them seen only once. The sample was naive CD4+ T cells sorted from blood. Sample subset: CD45RA+ positively selected. The receptors were gathered from a woman aged 25 to 39 in good health.

V is TRBV5-1 and J is TRBJ1-4; TRBD1 agrees at 12 bases. This CDR3 is 17 amino acids long. V dropped 0 bases and J dropped 6; count of bases not matched to a gene: 6. Looked up from germline, CDR1 is SGHRS and CDR2 is YFSETQ. CDR3 DNA sequence: TGCGCCAGCAGCTTGGGGGACAGGGGGCGCGGTTATGAAAAACTGTTTTTT. As protein: CASSLGDRGRGYEKLFF.

The chain employs TRBV28 and TRBJ2-6; tentative D call: TRBD1 (6 bases). Germline lookup yields CDR1 MDHEN and CDR2 SYDVKM. The V gene lost 3 bases and the J gene lost 3 bases, with 18 bases spanning the gap. CDR3 length: 18 amino acids. The DNA for the CDR3 is TGTGCCAGCAGTTTGGGGGACATGGTCTTGGTTGGGGCCAACGTCCTGACTTTC. It specifies CASSLGDMVLVGANVLTF.

This chain uses TRBV18 with TRBJ1-2; D unresolved. The CDR3 consists of 12 residues. CDR1 is KGHSH, CDR2 LQKENI, per germline. Trimming removed 2 bases from V and 6 bases from J, with 7 bases in between. The CDR3 coding sequence is TGTGCCAGCTCACCAAAACCTGATGGCTACACCTTC. As protein: CASSPKPDGYTF.

This clone was counted once. The chain uses TRBV7-3 and TRBJ1-5; no firm D call. The CDR3 covers 16 residues. CDR1 is SGHTA, CDR2 FQGTGA, per germline. Trimming stripped 2 bases from V and 5 bases from J, with 16 bases between. CDR3 amino acids: CASSLGPHTEDQPQHF. The CDR3 DNA reads as TGTGCCAGCAGCTTAGGCCCTCACACGGAGGATCAGCCCCAGCATTTT.

The chain couples TRBV28 to TRBJ2-1; 7 bases fit TRBD2. The CDR3 consists of 16 residues. Trimming took 2 bases from V and 4 from J; bases not matched to a gene: 8. Germline V gives CDR1 MDHEN, CDR2 SYDVKM. CDR3 DNA: TGTGCCAGCAGTTTAGTTGGGGACTACCTGTACAATGAGCAGTTCTTC. This codes for CASSLVGDYLYNEQFF. Full variable domain (missing parts from reference TRBV28 and TRBJ2-1): DVKVTQSSRYLVKRTGEKVFLECVQDMDHENMFWYRQDPGLGLRLIYFSYDVKMKEKGDIPEGYSVSREKKERFSLILESASTNQTSMYLCASSLVGDYLYNEQFFGPGTRLTVL.

The chain has TRBV5-1 and TRBJ2-5, with 10 bases matching TRBD1. Per germline, CDR1 SGHRS and CDR2 YFSETQ. The V gene end was trimmed by 5 bases and the J gene end by 1 base; junction bases not matched to a gene: 5. The length of the CDR3 is 15 residues. The CDR3 reads CASRPGTGVQETQYF. CDR3 in DNA: TGCGCCAGCAGACCCGGGACAGGGGTCCAAGAGACCCAGTACTTC.

This clone was observed once. This chain uses TRBV27 with TRBJ1-4; D is perhaps TRBD1 (5 bases). Per germline, CDR1 MNHEY and CDR2 SMNVEV (reference sequence). Trimming stripped 1 base from V and 4 bases from J, with 10 bases between. This CDR3 contains 15 residues. CDR3 nucleotides: TGTGCCAGCAGTTTATTGGGGGGGATTAATGAAAAACTGTTTTTT. Amino acid sequence: CASSLLGGINEKLFF.

This clone has just one count. The rearrangement links TRBV14 to TRBJ2-7; D may be TRBD1 (6 bases). Germline CDR1 SGHDN, CDR2 FVKESK. Trimming took 4 bases from V and 2 from J, leaving 15 bases between them. This CDR3 is 15 amino acids long. The DNA of the CDR3 is TGTGCCAGCAGCCGGACAGTATCGCGAACCTACGAGCAGTACTTC. Its translation: CASSRTVSRTYEQYF.

The rearrangement joins TRBV6-5 to TRBJ1-5; D call uncertain. The CDR3 totals 15 residues. Trimming left V 0 bases short and J 0 bases short, with 6 bases between. From germline, CDR1 is MNHEY and CDR2 SVGAGI. CDR3 loop: CASSYSPLSNQPQHF. The DNA for the CDR3 is TGTGCCAGCAGTTACTCTCCTCTTAGCAATCAGCCCCAGCATTTT.

V is TRBV5-5 and J is TRBJ2-7, with no clear D. V lost 4 bases and J 0 bases, leaving 11 bases between the germline ends. In germline, CDR1 is SGHKS, CDR2 YYEKEE (reference sequence). The CDR3 has 14 amino acids. CDR3 bases: TGTGCCAGCAGCCCCTGGCCTAGCTCCTACGAGCAGTACTTC. It translates to CASSPWPSSYEQYF.